A selection of T cell receptor beta chains follows, all from one sample in a study of PD-1 blockade in classical Hodgkin lymphoma. Profiled with immunoSEQ multiplex PCR; TCRdb holds only in-frame clones, not every one. The data show 5,500 to 8,500 clones, around four fifths seen once. This specimen was peripheral blood mononuclear cells (PBMCs), taken at baseline. These receptors originate from a human donor with classical Hodgkin lymphoma. CDR3s leave out the opening cysteine and the closing phenylalanine or tryptophan.

CDR3 length,V gene,J gene,CDR3 protein
13,TRBV10-2,TRBJ1-4,ASSETGVWGEKLF
13,TRBV2,TRBJ2-7,ASSEAGGPSYEQY
15,TRBV11-3,TRBJ2-2,ASSSPGGAESSGELF
13,TRBV13,TRBJ1-3,ASSLDDRAGNTIY
13,TRBV7-2,TRBJ2-7,ASSLEGTGGREQY
12,TRBV6-5,TRBJ2-5,ASSFGQNQETQY
13,TRBV4-3,TRBJ1-5,ASSQDLGGGKPQH
14,TRBV5-1,TRBJ2-1,ASRIAPVSSYNEQF
10,TRBV28,TRBJ2-1,ASSPRTDEQF
12,TRBV19,TRBJ2-7,ASSILAQPYEQY
17,TRBV5-1,TRBJ2-4,ASSLEGSGTGPNGGIQY
15,TRBV7-2,TRBJ2-7,ASSLQSGAGKSHEQY
11,TRBV6-1,TRBJ1-5,ASSEAFDQPQH
18,TRBV19,TRBJ2-3,ASSIARGSSGRMGRDTQY
11,TRBV2,TRBJ2-7,ASSGGLEIEQY
11,TRBV7-7,TRBJ2-2,ASSSNRDRELF
16,TRBV6-1,TRBJ2-7,ASSEDWMRGQSSYEQY
10,TRBV18,TRBJ2-7,ASSPDSNEQY
10,TRBV10-3,TRBJ2-5,AIKGDLETQY
13,TRBV27,TRBJ2-7,ASSSKAGGVYEQY
14,TRBV5-1,TRBJ2-5,ASSNPRTSGQETQY
12,TRBV18,TRBJ2-1,ASSGGGTYNEQF
15,TRBV15,TRBJ2-6,ATSRARGRTGANVLT
12,TRBV5-8,TRBJ2-1,ASSQGTGNNEQF
14,TRBV9,TRBJ2-1,ASSALATGVRNEQF
12,TRBV11-2,TRBJ1-2,ASRHHTGLGGYT
13,TRBV6-6,TRBJ2-5,ASRDTSGSLETQY
13,TRBV10-3,TRBJ1-3,AISGNRGIGNTIY
11,TRBV7-2,TRBJ2-5,ASSLDNRETQY
11,TRBV19,TRBJ2-7,ASSLSRGNEQY
12,TRBV27,TRBJ1-4,ASRSDATNEKLF
14,TRBV19,TRBJ2-6,ASTQGSLTGANVLT
14,TRBV9,TRBJ2-1,ASSGWGGSSYNEQF